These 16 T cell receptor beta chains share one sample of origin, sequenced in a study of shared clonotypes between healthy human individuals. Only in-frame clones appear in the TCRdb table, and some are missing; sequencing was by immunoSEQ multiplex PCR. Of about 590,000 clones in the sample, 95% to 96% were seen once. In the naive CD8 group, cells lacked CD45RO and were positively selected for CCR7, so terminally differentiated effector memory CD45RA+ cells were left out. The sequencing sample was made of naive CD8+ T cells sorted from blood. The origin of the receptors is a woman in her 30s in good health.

This CDR3 is CASSENRGLSYEQYF. CDR3 bases: TGTGCCAGCAGTGAGAACAGGGGACTCTCGTACGAGCAGTACTTC. The chain has TRBV6-1 and TRBJ2-7; possibly TRBD1 for D (7 bases). The CDR3 is 15 amino acids. Germline lookup yields CDR1 MNHNS and CDR2 SASEGT. V lost 3 bases and J 4 bases, leaving 16 bases between the germline ends.

CDR3: CASSLMAGSRNEQFF. For the CDR3, the DNA is TGTGCCAGCAGTTTAATGGCAGGGAGTAGGAATGAGCAGTTCTTC. The chain has TRBV27 and TRBJ2-1; D may correspond to TRBD1 or TRBD2 (5 bases each). Looked up from germline, CDR1 is MNHEY and CDR2 is SMNVEV (reference sequence). Deletions cut 2 bases from V and 7 bases from J, with 15 bases between. This CDR3 spans 15 amino acids.

Here the CDR3 DNA reads TGTGCCAGCAGTATCGGGACTAGCATGGGCGAGCAGTACTTC. Translated: CASSIGTSMGEQYF. The chain employs TRBV7-6 and TRBJ2-7; TRBD2 aligns across 9 bases. After removal of 6 bases from V and 6 bases from J, the junction contained 9 bases not matched to a gene. The CDR3 extends over 14 amino acids. Germline CDR1 reads SGHVS; CDR2 reads FNYEAQ. The full variable domain, its missing parts supplied by reference TRBV7-6 and TRBJ2-7, is GAGVSQSPRYKVTKRGQDVALRCDPISGHVSLYWYRQALGQGPEFLTYFNYEAQQDKSGLPNDRFSAERPEGSISTLTIQRTEQRDSAMYRCASSIGTSMGEQYFGPGTRLTVT.

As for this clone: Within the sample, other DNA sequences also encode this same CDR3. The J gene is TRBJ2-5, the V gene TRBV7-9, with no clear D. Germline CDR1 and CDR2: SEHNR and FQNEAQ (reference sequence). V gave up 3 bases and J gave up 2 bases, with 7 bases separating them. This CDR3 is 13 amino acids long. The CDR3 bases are TGTGCCAGCAGCTTGAGTAGTCAAGAGACCCAGTACTTC. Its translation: CASSLSSQETQYF.

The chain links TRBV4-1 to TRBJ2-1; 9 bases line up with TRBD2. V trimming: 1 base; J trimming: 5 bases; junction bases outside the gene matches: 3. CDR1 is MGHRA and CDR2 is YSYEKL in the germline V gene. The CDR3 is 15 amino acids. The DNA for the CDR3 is TGCGCCAGCAGCCAAGCTAGCGGGATACACAATGAGCAGTTCTTC. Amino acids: CASSQASGIHNEQFF.

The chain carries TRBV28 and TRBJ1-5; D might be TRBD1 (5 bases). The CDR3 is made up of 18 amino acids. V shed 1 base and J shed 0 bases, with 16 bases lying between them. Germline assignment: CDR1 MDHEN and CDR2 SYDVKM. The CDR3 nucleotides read TGTGCCAGCAGTTTATTTGTTCGGACAAGTTATAGCAATCAGCCCCAGCATTTT. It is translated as CASSLFVRTSYSNQPQHF.

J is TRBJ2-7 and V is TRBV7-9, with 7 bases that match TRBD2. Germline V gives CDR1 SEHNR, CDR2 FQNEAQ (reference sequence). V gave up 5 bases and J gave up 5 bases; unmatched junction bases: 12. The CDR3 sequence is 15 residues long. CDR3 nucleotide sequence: TGTGCCAGCAGCCCCTTCGCGGGAGCGAAGGACGAGCAGTACTTC. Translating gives CASSPFAGAKDEQYF.

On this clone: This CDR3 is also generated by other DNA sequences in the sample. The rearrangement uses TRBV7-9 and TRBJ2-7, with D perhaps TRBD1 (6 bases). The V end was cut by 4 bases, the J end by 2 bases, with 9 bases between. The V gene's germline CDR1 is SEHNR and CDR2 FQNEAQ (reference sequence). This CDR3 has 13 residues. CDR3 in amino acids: CASSSGQPYEQYF. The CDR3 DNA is TGTGCCAGCAGCTCCGGACAGCCCTACGAGCAGTACTTC.

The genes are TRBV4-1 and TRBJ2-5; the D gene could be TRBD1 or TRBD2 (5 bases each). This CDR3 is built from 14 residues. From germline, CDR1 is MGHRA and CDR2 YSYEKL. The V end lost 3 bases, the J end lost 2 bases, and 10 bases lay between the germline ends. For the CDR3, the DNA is TGCGCCAGCAGCCACGGGACGGGGCAAGAGACCCAGTACTTC. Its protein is CASSHGTGQETQYF.

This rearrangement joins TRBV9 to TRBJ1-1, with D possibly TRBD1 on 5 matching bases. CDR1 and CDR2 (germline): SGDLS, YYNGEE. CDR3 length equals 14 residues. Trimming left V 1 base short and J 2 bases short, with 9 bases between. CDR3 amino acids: CASSVSGTNTEAFF. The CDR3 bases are TGTGCCAGCAGCGTATCAGGGACTAACACTGAAGCTTTCTTT.

CDR3 sequence reads: CASRTTLSTGELFF. In DNA form, the CDR3 reads TGTGCCAGCAGAACCACCCTTAGCACCGGGGAGCTGTTTTTT. The chain employs TRBV9 and TRBJ2-2, with D unclear. CDR3 length: 14 residues. Germline assignment: CDR1 SGDLS and CDR2 YYNGEE. Trimming pared 5 bases from V and 4 bases from J, leaving 12 bases between.

The CDR3 nucleotides read TGTGCCAGCAGCCAAGACAGGGGTCATGAGCAGTTCTTC. Its translation: CASSQDRGHEQFF. This chain connects TRBV7-9 to TRBJ2-1; 8 bases are shared with TRBD1. The CDR3 contains 13 residues. Germline CDR1 and CDR2: SEHNR and FQNEAQ (reference sequence). Trimming removed 5 bases from V and 8 bases from J; junction bases left unmatched: 5.

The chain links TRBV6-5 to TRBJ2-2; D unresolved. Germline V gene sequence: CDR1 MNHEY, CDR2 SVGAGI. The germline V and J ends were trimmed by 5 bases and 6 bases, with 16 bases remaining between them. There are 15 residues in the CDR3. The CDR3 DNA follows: TGTGCCAGCAGTCCCCCTGTTAGTGGACCCGGGGAGCTGTTTTTT. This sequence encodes CASSPPVSGPGELFF.

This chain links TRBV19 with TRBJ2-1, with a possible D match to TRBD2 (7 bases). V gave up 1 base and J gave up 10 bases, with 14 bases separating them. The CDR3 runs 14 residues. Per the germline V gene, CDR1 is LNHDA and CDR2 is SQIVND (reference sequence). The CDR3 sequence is CASSIVGGAREQFF. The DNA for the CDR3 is TGTGCCAGTAGTATAGTGGGGGGGGCGCGGGAGCAGTTCTTC.

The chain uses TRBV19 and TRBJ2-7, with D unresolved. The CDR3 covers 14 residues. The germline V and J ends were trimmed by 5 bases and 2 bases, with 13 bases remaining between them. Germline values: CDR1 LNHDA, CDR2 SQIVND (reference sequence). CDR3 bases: TGTGCCAGTAGTCCCTCGGTGGCAGCCTACGAGCAGTACTTC. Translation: CASSPSVAAYEQYF.

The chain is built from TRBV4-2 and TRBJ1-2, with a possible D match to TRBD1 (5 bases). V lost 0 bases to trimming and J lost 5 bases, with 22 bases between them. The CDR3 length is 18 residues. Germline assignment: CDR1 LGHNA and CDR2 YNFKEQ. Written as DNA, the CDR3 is TGTGCCAGCAGCCAAGATATCCCGGGGGGGACGGTGGCGTATGGCTACACCTTC. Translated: CASSQDIPGGTVAYGYTF.